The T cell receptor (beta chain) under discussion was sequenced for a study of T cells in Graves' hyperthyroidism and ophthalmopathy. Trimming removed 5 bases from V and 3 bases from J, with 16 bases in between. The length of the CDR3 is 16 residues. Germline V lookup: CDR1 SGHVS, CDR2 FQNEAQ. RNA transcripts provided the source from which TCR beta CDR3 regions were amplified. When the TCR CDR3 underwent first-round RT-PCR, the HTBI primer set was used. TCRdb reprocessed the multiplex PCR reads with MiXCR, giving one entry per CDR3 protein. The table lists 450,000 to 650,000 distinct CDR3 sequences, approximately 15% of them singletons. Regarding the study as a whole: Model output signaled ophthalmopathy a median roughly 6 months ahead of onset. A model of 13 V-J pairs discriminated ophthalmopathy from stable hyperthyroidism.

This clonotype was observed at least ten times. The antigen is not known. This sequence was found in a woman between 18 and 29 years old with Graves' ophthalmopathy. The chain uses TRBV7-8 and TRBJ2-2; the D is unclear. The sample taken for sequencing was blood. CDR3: CASSKMVLRDTGELFF. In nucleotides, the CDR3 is TGTGCCAGCAGCAAGATGGTACTTCGGGACACCGGGGAGCTGTTTTTT. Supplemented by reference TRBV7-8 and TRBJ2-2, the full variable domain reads GAGVSQSPRYKVAKRGQDVALRCDPISGHVSLFWYQQALGQGPEFLTYFQNEAQLDKSGLPSDRFFAERPEGSVSTLKIQRTQQEDSAVYLCASSKMVLRDTGELFFGEGSRLTVL.